This T cell receptor (beta chain) came from a study of Graves' ophthalmopathy and Graves' hyperthyroidism. Study results and caveats: Most expanded clonotypes from thyroid (those above 0.001 frequency) were also found in blood. Sensitivity of around 67% and specificity of 72% to 80% were achieved by the model that predicted ophthalmopathy progression.

This CDR3 has 13 residues. V gave up 11 bases and J gave up 5 bases; unmatched junction bases: 7. The germline gives CDR1 LNHDA, CDR2 SQIVND (reference sequence). None of the included patients had other autoimmune diseases, uncontrolled infections, pregnancy or lactation, as these led to exclusion. Orbital computed tomography, together with clinical symptoms, serum thyroxine, TRAb and thyroid ultrasound, was used for diagnosis. RNA transcripts served as template for amplifying TCR beta CDR3 sequences. An initial RT-PCR round employing HTBI primers preceded a second-round multiplex PCR. Via MiXCR, TCRdb re-called the multiplex PCR reads, giving one row per CDR3 protein. Altogether roughly 380,000 distinct CDR3 sequences are present, 15% being singletons, with the ten largest covering about 7%. This clonotype was detected many times. The antigen is unknown.

V and J are TRBV19 and TRBJ1-5; 9 nucleotides agree with TRBD1. This TCR derives from a woman between 18 and 29 years old with stable Graves' hyperthyroidism. Sequenced material: peripheral blood. CDR3 residues: CACGGTGHQPQHF. The CDR3 DNA reads TGTGCCTGTGGAGGGACAGGGCATCAGCCCCAGCATTTT.